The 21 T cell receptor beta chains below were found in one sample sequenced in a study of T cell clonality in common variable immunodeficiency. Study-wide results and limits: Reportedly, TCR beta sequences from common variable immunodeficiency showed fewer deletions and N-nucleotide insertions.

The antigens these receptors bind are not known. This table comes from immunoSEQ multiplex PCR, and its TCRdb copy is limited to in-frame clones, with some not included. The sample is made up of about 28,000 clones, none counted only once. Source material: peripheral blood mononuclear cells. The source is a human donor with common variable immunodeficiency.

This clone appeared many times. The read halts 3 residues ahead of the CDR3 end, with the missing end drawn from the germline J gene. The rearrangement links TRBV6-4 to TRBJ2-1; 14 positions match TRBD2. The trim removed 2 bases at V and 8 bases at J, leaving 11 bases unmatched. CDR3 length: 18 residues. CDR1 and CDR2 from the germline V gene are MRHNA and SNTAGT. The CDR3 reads CASSDTRLAGGLLHEQFF. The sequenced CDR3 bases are TGTGCCAGCAGTGACACTAGACTAGCGGGGGGGCTCCTCCATGAG.

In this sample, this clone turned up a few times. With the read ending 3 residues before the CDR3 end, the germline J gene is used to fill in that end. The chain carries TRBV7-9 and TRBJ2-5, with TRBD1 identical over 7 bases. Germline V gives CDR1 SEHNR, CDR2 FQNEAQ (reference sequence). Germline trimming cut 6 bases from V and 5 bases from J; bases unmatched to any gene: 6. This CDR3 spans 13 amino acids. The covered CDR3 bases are TGTGCCAGCAGGCCCGGACAGGTGGAGACC. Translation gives CASRPGQVET. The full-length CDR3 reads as CASRPGQVETQYF.

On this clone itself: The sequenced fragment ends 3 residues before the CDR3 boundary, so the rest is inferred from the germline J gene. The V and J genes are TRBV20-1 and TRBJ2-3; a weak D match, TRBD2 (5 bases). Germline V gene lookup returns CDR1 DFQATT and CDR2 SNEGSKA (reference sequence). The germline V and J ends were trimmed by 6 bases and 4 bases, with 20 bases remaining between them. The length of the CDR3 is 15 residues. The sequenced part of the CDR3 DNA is TGCAGTGCGCTAAGCCTGAGGGTTCAGGCAGATACG. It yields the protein CSALSLRVQADT. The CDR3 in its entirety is CSALSLRVQADTQYF.

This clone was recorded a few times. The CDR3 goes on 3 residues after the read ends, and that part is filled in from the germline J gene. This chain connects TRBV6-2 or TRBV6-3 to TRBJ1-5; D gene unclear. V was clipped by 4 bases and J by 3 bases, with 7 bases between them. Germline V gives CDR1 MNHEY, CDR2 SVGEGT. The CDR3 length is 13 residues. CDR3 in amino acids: CASSFLDNQPQHF. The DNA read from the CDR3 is TGTGCCAGCAGTTTTTTAGACAATCAGCCC.

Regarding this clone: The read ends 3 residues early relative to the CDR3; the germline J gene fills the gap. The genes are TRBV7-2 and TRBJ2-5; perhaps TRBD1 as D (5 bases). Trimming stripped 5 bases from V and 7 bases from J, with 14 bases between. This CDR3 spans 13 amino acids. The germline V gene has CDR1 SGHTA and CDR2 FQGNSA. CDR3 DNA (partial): TGTGCCAGCAGCACCCTGGGGCCCAGGACC. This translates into CASSTLGPRT. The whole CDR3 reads CASSTLGPRTQYF.

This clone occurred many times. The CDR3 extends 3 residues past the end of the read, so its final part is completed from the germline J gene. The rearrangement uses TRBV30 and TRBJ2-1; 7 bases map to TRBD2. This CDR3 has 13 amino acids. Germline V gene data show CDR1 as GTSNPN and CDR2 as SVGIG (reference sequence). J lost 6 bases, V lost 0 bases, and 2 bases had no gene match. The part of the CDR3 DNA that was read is TGTGCCTGGAGTGTGACTAGCAGCAATGAG. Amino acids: CAWSVTSSNE. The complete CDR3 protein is CAWSVTSSNEQFF.

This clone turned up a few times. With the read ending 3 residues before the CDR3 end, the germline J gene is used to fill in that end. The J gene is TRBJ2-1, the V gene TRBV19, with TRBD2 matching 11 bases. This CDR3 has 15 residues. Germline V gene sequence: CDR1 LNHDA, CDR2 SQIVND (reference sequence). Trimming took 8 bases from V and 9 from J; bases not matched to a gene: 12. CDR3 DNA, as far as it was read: TGTGCCAGTTATAGCGGGGGGGCCGGATGCTCTGAG. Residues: CASYSGGAGCSE. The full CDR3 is CASYSGGAGCSEQFF.

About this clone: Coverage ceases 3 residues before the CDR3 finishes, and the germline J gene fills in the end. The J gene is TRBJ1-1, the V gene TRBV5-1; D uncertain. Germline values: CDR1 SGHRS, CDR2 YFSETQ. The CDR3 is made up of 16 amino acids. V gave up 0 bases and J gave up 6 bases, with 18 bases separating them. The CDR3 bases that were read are TGCGCCAGCAGCTTGGATCCGGTGTCAGGATCAGCTGAA. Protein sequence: CASSLDPVSGSAE. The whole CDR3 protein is CASSLDPVSGSAEAFF.

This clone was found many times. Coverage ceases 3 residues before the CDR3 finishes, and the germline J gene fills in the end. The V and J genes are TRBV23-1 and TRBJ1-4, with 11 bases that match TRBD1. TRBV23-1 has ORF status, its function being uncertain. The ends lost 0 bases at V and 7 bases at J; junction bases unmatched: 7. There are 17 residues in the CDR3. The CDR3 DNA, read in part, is TGCGCCAGCAGTCAATCTAGGACAGGGGGCGCCCCTGAAAAA. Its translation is CASSQSRTGGAPEK. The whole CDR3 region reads CASSQSRTGGAPEKLFF.

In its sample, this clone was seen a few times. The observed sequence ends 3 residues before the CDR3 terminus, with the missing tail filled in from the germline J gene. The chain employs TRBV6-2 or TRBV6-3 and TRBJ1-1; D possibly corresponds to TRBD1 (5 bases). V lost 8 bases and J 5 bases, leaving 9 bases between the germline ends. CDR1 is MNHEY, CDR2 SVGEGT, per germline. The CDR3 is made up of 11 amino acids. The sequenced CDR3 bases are TGTGCCAGCCTGGGGGGGACTGAA. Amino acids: CASLGGTE. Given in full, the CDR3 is CASLGGTEAFF.

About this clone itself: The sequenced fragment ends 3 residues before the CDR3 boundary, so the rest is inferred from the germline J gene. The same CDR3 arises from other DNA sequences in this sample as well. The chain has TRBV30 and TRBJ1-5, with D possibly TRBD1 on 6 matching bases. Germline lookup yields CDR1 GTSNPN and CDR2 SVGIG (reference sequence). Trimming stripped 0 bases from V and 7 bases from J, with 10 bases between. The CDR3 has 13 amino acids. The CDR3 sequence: CAWSVGGGQPQHF. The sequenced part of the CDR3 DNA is TGTGCCTGGAGTGTAGGGGGGGGACAGCCC.

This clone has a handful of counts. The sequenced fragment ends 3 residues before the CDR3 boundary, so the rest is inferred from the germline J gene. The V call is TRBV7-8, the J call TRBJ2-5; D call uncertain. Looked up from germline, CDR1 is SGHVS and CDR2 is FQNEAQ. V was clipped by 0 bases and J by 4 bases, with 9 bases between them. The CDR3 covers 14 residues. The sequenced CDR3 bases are TGTGCCAGCAGCTTAGCGCAATTCAGAGAGACC. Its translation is CASSLAQFRET. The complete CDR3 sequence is CASSLAQFRETQYF.

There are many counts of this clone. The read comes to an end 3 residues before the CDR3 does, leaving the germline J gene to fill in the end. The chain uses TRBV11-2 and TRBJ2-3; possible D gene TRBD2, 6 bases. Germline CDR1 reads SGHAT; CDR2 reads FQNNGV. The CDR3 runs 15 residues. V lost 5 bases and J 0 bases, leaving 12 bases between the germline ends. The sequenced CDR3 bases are TGTGCCAGCAGCCCGTGGCGGGATAGCACAGATACG. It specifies CASSPWRDSTDT. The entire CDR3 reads CASSPWRDSTDTQYF.

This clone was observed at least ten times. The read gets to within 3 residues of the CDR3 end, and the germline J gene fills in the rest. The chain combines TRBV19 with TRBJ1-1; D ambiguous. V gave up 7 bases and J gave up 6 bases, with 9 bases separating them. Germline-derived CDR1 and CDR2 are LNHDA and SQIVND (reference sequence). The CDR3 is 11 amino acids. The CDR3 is CASTAGAEAFF. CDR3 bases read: TGTGCCAGTACGGCCGGGGCTGAA. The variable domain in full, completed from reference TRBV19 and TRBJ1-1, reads DGGITQSPKYLFRKEGQNVTLSCEQNLNHDAMYWYRQDPGQGLRLIYYSQIVNDFQKGDIAEGYSVSREKKESFPLTVTSAQKNPTAFYLCASTAGAEAFFGQGTRLTVV.

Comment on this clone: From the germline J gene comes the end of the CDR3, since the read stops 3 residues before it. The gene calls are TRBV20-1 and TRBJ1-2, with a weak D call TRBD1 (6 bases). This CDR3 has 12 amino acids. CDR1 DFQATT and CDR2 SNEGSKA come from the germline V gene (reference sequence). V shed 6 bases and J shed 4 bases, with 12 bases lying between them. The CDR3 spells CSAPRGSYGYTF. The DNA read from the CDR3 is TGCAGTGCGCCCAGGGGCTCCTATGGC.

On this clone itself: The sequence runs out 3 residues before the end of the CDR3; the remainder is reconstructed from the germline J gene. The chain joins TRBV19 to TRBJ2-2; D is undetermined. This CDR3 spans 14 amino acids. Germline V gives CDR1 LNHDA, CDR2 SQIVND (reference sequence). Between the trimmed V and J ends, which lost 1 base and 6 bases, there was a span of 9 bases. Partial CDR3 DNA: TGTGCCAGTAGTATAGCCAACCGCGCCGGGGAG. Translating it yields CASSIANRAGE. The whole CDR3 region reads CASSIANRAGELFF.

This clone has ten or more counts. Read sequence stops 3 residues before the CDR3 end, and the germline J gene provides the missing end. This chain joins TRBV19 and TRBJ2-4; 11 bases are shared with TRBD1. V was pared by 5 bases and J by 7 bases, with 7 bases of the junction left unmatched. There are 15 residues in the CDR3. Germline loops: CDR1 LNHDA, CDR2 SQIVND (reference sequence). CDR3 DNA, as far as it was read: TGTGCCAGTAGTCCCGAGGGACAGGGGGATAACATT. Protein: CASSPEGQGDNI. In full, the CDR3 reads CASSPEGQGDNIQYF.

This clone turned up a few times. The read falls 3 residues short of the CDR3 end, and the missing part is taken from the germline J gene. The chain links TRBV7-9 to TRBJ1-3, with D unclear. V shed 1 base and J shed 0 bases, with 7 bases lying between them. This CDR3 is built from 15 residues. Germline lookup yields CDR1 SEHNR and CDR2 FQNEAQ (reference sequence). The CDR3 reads CASSLEGLSGNTIYF. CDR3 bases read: TGTGCCAGCAGCTTAGAAGGGCTCTCTGGAAACACC.

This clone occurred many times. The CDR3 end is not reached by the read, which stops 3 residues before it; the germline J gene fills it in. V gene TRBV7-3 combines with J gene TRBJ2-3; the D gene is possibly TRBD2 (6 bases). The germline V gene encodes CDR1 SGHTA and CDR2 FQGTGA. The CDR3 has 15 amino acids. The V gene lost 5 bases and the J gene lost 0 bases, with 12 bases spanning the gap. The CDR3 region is CASSPRGSSTDTQYF. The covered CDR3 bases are TGTGCCAGCAGCCCGCGGGGCTCTAGCACAGATACG.

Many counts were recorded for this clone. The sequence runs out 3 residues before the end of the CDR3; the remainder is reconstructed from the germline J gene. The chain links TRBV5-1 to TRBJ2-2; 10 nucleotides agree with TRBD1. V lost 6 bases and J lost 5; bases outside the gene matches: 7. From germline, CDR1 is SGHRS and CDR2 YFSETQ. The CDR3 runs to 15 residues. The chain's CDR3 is CASTTGGKETGELFF. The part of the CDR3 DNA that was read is TGCGCCAGCACGACAGGGGGCAAAGAGACCGGGGAG.

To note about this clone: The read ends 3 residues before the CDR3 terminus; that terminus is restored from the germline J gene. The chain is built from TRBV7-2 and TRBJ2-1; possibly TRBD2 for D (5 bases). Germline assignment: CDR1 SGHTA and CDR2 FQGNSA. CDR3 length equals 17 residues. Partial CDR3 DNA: TGTGCAAGTCGCTTAGCTCCTGTGCGGGCTACCCCTGATGAG. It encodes CASRLAPVRATPDE. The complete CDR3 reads CASRLAPVRATPDEQFF.